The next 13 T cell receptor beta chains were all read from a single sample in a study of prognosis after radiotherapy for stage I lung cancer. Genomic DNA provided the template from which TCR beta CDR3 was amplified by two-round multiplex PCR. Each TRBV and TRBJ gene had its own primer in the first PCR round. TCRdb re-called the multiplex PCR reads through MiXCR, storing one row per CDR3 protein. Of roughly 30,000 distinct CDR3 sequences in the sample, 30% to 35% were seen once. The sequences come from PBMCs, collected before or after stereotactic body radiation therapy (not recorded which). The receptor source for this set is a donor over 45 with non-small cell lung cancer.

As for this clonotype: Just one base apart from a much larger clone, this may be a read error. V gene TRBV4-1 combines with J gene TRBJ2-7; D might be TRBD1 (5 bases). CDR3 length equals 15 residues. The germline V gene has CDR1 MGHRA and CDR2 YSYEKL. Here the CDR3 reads CASSLLLTASYEQHF. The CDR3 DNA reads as TGCGCCAGCAGCCTCCTCTTGACAGCCTCCTACGAGCAGCACTTC.

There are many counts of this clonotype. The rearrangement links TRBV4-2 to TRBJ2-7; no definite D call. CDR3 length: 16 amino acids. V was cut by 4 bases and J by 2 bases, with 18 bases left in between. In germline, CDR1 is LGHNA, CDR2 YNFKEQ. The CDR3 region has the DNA TGTGCCAGCAGCCCAAAAGGGAAGGGCTTTGCCTACGAGCAGTACTTC. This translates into CASSPKGKGFAYEQYF.

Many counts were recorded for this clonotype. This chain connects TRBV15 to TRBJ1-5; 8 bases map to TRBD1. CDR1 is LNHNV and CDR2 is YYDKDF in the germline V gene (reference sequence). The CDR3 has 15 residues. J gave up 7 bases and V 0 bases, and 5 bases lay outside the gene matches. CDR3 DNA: TGTGCCACCAGCAGAGATCCCCAGGGGGCCCAGCCCCAGCATTTT. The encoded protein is CATSRDPQGAQPQHF.

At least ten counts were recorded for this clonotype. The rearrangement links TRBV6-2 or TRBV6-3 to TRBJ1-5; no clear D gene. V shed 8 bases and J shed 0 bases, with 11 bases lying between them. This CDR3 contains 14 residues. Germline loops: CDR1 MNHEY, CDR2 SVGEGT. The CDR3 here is CASRGRISNQPQHF. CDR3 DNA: TGTGCCAGCCGTGGCAGGATTAGCAATCAGCCCCAGCATTTT.

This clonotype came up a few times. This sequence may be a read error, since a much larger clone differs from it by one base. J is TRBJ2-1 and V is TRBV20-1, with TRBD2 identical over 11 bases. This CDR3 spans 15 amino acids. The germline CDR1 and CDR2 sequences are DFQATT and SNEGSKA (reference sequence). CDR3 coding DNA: TGCAGTGCTCGCTTAGCGGGAGGGGGTTACAATAAGCAGTTCTTC. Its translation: CSARLAGGGYNKQFF.

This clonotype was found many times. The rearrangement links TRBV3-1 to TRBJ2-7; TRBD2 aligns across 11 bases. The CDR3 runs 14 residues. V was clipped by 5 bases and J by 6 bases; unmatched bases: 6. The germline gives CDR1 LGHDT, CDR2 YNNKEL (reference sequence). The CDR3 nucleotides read TGTGCCAGCAGCTCCGGGCTAGCGGGGGGCGAGCAGTACTTC. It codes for CASSSGLAGGEQYF.

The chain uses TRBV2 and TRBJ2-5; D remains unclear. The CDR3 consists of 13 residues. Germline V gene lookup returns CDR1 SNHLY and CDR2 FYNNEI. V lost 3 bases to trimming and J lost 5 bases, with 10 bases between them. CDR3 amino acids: CASSDRALETQYF. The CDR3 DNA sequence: TGTGCCAGCAGTGATCGGGCTTTGGAGACCCAGTACTTC.

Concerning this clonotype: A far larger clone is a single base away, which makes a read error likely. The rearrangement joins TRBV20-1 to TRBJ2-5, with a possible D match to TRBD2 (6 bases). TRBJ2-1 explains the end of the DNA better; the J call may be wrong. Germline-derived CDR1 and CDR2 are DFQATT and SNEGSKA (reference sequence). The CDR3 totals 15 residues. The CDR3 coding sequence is TGCAGTGCTATGTTCGTGGGGAGGACTAACAATGAGCAGTTCTTC. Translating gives CSAMFVGRTNNEQFF.

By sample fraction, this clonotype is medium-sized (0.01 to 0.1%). CDR3 nucleotides: TGTGCCAGCAGTCCAGGGTCAGATGAGCAGTTCTTC. Its protein is CASSPGSDEQFF. The V and J genes are TRBV2 and TRBJ2-1; possible D gene TRBD1, 5 bases. Germline V gene lookup returns CDR1 SNHLY and CDR2 FYNNEI. This CDR3 has 12 residues. V lost 5 bases, J lost 8 bases, and 10 bases lay in between.

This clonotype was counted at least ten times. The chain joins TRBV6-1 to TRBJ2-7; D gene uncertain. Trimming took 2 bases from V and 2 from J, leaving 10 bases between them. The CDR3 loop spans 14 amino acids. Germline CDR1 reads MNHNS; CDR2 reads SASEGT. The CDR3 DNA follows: TGTGCCAGCAGTGAATATACTACTCCCTACGAGCAGTACTTC. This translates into CASSEYTTPYEQYF.

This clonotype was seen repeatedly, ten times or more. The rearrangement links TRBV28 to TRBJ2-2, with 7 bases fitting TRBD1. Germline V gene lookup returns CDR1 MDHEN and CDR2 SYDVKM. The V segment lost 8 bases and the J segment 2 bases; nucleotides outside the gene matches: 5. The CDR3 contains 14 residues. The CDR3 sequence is CASLGQLNTGELFF. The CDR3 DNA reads TGTGCCAGCCTGGGACAGTTAAACACCGGGGAGCTGTTTTTT.

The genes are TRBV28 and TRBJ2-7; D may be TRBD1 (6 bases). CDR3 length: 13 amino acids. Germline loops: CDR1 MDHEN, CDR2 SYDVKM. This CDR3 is CSTRIGGRHEQYF. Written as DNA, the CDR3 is TGTTCCACCAGAATAGGGGGACGGCACGAGCAGTACTTC.

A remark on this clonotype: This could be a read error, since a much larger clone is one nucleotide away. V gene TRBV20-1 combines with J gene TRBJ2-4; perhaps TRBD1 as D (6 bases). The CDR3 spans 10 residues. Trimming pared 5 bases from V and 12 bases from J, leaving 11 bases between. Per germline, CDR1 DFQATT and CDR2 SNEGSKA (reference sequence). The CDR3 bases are TGCAGTGCTCTGGGACAACATCAGTACTTC. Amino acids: CSALGQHQYF.